This passage covers 30 T cell receptor beta chains from one sample sequenced in a study of cytomegalovirus exposure and HLA in healthy donors. This PCR relied on a set of 60 Vbeta primers and 13 Jbeta primers. Assay: immunoSEQ multiplex PCR; the TCRdb copy retains only in-frame clones and omits some. The sample has about 160,000 clones; roughly 82% are singletons. The sequencing input was PBMCs. The receptors here all came from a man aged 45 to 65 in good health and CMV-seropositive.

V is TRBV11-2 and J is TRBJ2-7; D unresolved. V gave up 3 bases and J gave up 6 bases, with 6 bases separating them. Germline lookup yields CDR1 SGHAT and CDR2 FQNNGV. CDR3 length equals 11 residues. Written as DNA, the CDR3 is TGTGCCAGCAGCTTCGGTCTCGAGCAGTACTTC. Translation gives CASSFGLEQYF.

This chain uses TRBV7-9 with TRBJ1-2; 9 bases agree with TRBD1. From germline, CDR1 is SEHNR and CDR2 FQNEAQ (reference sequence). Trimming at V came to 1 base and at J to 6 bases, leaving 6 bases not matched to a gene. The CDR3 has 15 residues. CDR3 in DNA: TGTGCCAGCAGCTTAGGACGACAGGGGGAGAATGGCTACACCTTC. This codes for CASSLGRQGENGYTF.

The chain carries TRBV19 and TRBJ1-6, with 8 bases that match TRBD1. The CDR3 extends over 15 amino acids. Germline CDR1 LNHDA, CDR2 SQIVND (reference sequence). Germline trimming cut 7 bases from V and 7 bases from J; bases unmatched to any gene: 9. The CDR3 DNA follows: TGTGCCAGTAAAATGTCCAGGACAGGGAATTCACCCCTCCACTTT. Protein sequence: CASKMSRTGNSPLHF.

The gene calls are TRBV5-8 and TRBJ1-4; TRBD1 matches 9 bases. Trimming took 3 bases from V and 7 from J; bases not matched to a gene: 7. The CDR3 runs 15 residues. Germline V gene data show CDR1 as SGHTS and CDR2 as YDEGEE. The CDR3 region is CASSSHRGPAEKLFF. The CDR3 DNA sequence: TGTGCCAGCAGCTCCCACAGGGGGCCGGCTGAAAAACTGTTTTTT.

The chain is built from TRBV29-1 and TRBJ1-1, with D hard to call. Germline V gene data show CDR1 as SQVTM and CDR2 as ANQGSEA. The CDR3 runs 13 residues. The germline V and J ends were trimmed by 6 bases and 6 bases, with 17 bases remaining between them. The CDR3 is CSVRNSGLAEAFF. In DNA form, the CDR3 reads TGCAGCGTCCGTAACAGCGGCTTGGCTGAAGCTTTCTTT.

The V gene is TRBV28, the J gene TRBJ2-7, with D perhaps TRBD2 (6 bases). The CDR3 is 17 residues long. From germline, CDR1 is MDHEN and CDR2 SYDVKM. The V end was cut by 7 bases, the J end by 4 bases, with 26 bases between. This CDR3 reads CASNPRAGRGKWYEQYF. The CDR3 bases are TGTGCCAGCAATCCAAGGGCGGGACGCGGGAAGTGGTACGAGCAGTACTTC.

The gene calls are TRBV4-2 and TRBJ2-7; 9 bases fit TRBD2. The CDR3 is 14 amino acids. The junction had 1 base not matched to a gene; V was cut back by 4 bases and J by 0 bases. The V gene's germline CDR1 is LGHNA and CDR2 YNFKEQ. CDR3 bases: TGTGCCAGCAGCCCTAGCGGGAACTCCTACGAGCAGTACTTC. Translating gives CASSPSGNSYEQYF.

This clone has more than one count but fewer than ten. The chain joins TRBV7-2 to TRBJ1-1; TRBD1 is a possible D gene (5 bases). Germline CDR1 and CDR2: SGHTA and FQGNSA. This CDR3 contains 13 residues. V lost 6 bases and J 1 base, leaving 9 bases between the germline ends. This chain's CDR3 is CASRGRGNTEAFF. The CDR3 DNA is TGTGCCAGCAGGGGGCGCGGGAACACTGAAGCTTTCTTT.

The rearrangement joins TRBV4-2 to TRBJ2-7; 9 bases map to TRBD1. This CDR3 is built from 15 residues. V shed 0 bases and J 9 bases; nucleotides not matched to a gene: 9. Germline V gene data show CDR1 as LGHNA and CDR2 as YNFKEQ. The CDR3 DNA reads TGTGCCAGCAGCCAAGACAAGGGACAGGGACAAGTGCAGTACTTC. It specifies CASSQDKGQGQVQYF.

The rearrangement links TRBV9 to TRBJ2-7; TRBD1 is a possible D gene (6 bases). Germline CDR1 SGDLS, CDR2 YYNGEE. The CDR3 consists of 14 residues. V lost 4 bases, J lost 3 bases, and 14 bases lay in between. The CDR3: CASSPSGDGYEQYF. CDR3 coding DNA: TGTGCCAGCAGCCCATCAGGGGATGGCTACGAGCAGTACTTC.

This clone was detected a few times. The chain recombines TRBV9 with TRBJ2-2, with a tentative D call TRBD1 (6 bases). Germline loops: CDR1 SGDLS, CDR2 YYNGEE. The ends were cut back, 0 bases at V and 5 bases at J, with 20 bases in the middle. This CDR3 has 18 residues. The CDR3 loop is CASSVADSRTAGTGELFF. CDR3 DNA: TGTGCCAGCAGCGTAGCGGACAGTCGTACGGCGGGTACCGGGGAGCTGTTTTTT.

The rearrangement links TRBV29-1 to TRBJ2-1; D ambiguous. CDR3 length: 10 residues. The V end lost 3 bases, the J end lost 8 bases, and 5 bases lay between the germline ends. Germline V lookup: CDR1 SQVTM, CDR2 ANQGSEA. The CDR3 coding sequence is TGCAGCGTTGACAGCGATGAGCAGTTCTTC. It is translated as CSVDSDEQFF.

The gene calls are TRBV4-1 and TRBJ2-7, with D maybe TRBD1 (5 bases). The V and J ends lost 1 base and 2 bases respectively, with 9 bases between them. The germline gives CDR1 MGHRA, CDR2 YSYEKL. The CDR3 contains 14 residues. CDR3 protein: CASSQVSGPYEQYF. The CDR3 nucleotides are TGCGCCAGCAGCCAAGTCTCAGGGCCCTACGAGCAGTACTTC.

The chain has TRBV7-2 and TRBJ2-5; D is perhaps TRBD1 (5 bases). CDR3 length: 16 amino acids. V was trimmed by 1 base and J by 2 bases, leaving 14 bases between them. Germline V gives CDR1 SGHTA, CDR2 FQGNSA. The CDR3: CASSLGGATFQETQYF. For the CDR3, the DNA is TGTGCCAGCAGCTTAGGTGGGGCCACATTTCAAGAGACCCAGTACTTC.

The rearrangement joins TRBV11-2 to TRBJ2-3; D might be TRBD1 (6 bases). V was pared by 2 bases and J by 4 bases, with 13 bases between. CDR3 size: 15 residues. The germline CDR1 and CDR2 sequences are SGHAT and FQNNGV. DNA for the CDR3: TGTGCCAGCAGCTTAACGGACAGCCTCTCAGATACGCAGTATTTT. Translating it yields CASSLTDSLSDTQYF.

With regard to this clone: A junction boundary mismatches the germline segment, possibly from a read error. The chain carries TRBV7-6 and TRBJ2-5, with D uncertain. The CDR3 covers 13 residues. From germline, CDR1 is SGHVS and CDR2 FNYEAQ. The CDR3 region is CASSTRSQEAQYF. The CDR3 nucleotides are TGTGCCAGCAGCACCCGGTCCCAAGAGGCCCAGTACTTC.

This chain connects TRBV4-1 to TRBJ1-5; possibly TRBD1 for D (5 bases). Trimming took 4 bases from V and 5 from J, leaving 9 bases between them. Germline assignment: CDR1 MGHRA and CDR2 YSYEKL. CDR3 length: 13 amino acids. CDR3 DNA: TGCGCCAGCAGCCTTGGAGGGGATCAGCCCCAGCATTTT. Protein sequence: CASSLGGDQPQHF.

This chain joins TRBV21-1 and TRBJ1-5; TRBD1 reflects the table's D call only, with no check against the DNA. TRBV21-1 is a listed pseudogene. The CDR3 length is 13 residues. Written as DNA, the CDR3 is TGTGCCAGCGTGCAGGATAGCAATCAGCCCCAGCATTTT. Residues: CASVQDSNQPQHF.

This clone was counted a few times. A read error may account for a junction end that differs from germline. The chain is built from TRBV7-7 and TRBJ2-1; D is undetermined. CDR1 is SSHAT, CDR2 FNYEAQ, per germline (reference sequence). There are 13 residues in the CDR3. CDR3: CASSLELDTQQFF. The CDR3 DNA is TGTGCTAGCAGCTTAGAACTCGACACACAGCAGTTCTTC.

The V gene is TRBV6-5, the J gene TRBJ1-5; 7 bases agree with TRBD1. The junction had 6 bases not matched to a gene; V was cut back by 5 bases and J by 5 bases. This CDR3 spans 14 amino acids. CDR1 is MNHEY and CDR2 is SVGAGI in the germline V gene. CDR3: CASSRGTEDQPQHF. The CDR3 DNA sequence: TGTGCCAGCAGTCGTGGGACAGAGGATCAGCCCCAGCATTTT.

The rearrangement uses TRBV7-2 and TRBJ2-7, with 11 positions matching TRBD1. CDR3 length: 16 amino acids. V shed 2 bases, J shed 1 base, and the junction held 4 bases outside the gene matches. In germline, CDR1 is SGHTA, CDR2 FQGNSA. Here the CDR3 reads CASSLSGQGASYEQYF. CDR3 DNA: TGTGCCAGCAGCTTAAGCGGACAGGGGGCGTCCTACGAGCAGTACTTC.

V and J are TRBV19 and TRBJ2-7; maybe TRBD2 (7 bases). Germline-derived CDR1 and CDR2 are LNHDA and SQIVND (reference sequence). The CDR3 length is 20 residues. The V and J ends lost 3 bases and 1 base respectively, with 28 bases between them. CDR3 residues: CASSIHGGGTGLAVSYEQYF. As DNA, the CDR3 is TGTGCCAGTAGTATTCATGGGGGCGGGACCGGTCTAGCGGTATCCTACGAGCAGTACTTC.

This clone has a handful of counts. This chain connects TRBV7-6 to TRBJ2-7; a possible D gene is TRBD2 (5 bases). The V and J ends lost 0 bases and 3 bases respectively, with 6 bases between them. The CDR3 extends over 13 amino acids. Per the germline V gene, CDR1 is SGHVS and CDR2 is FNYEAQ. The CDR3 bases are TGTGCCAGCAGCTTAGCGGGGAGCTACGAGCAGTACTTC. Its translation: CASSLAGSYEQYF. Full variable domain (rest looked up from reference TRBV7-6 and TRBJ2-7): GAGVSQSPRYKVTKRGQDVALRCDPISGHVSLYWYRQALGQGPEFLTYFNYEAQQDKSGLPNDRFSAERPEGSISTLTIQRTEQRDSAMYRCASSLAGSYEQYFGPGTRLTVT.

This chain connects TRBV4-3 to TRBJ1-4, with 7 bases identical to TRBD1. V dropped 1 base and J dropped 8; count of bases not matched to a gene: 7. CDR1 LGHNA and CDR2 YSLEER come from the germline V gene. This CDR3 has 15 amino acids. The CDR3 reads CASSQALGGWEKLFF. The CDR3 nucleotides are TGCGCCAGCAGCCAAGCGTTAGGGGGCTGGGAAAAACTGTTTTTT.

This clone was detected once. The chain couples TRBV6-4 to TRBJ1-5; 9 bases are a match to TRBD1. The CDR3 sequence is 16 residues long. The V gene end was trimmed by 4 bases and the J gene end by 6 bases; junction bases not matched to a gene: 10. CDR1 and CDR2 (germline): MRHNA, SNTAGT. The CDR3 protein is CASSGRDRDCSQPQHF. The CDR3 DNA follows: TGTGCCAGCAGTGGCAGGGACAGGGACTGTAGTCAGCCCCAGCATTTT.

This chain joins TRBV4-3 and TRBJ2-7; possible D gene TRBD1, 5 bases. Per the germline V gene, CDR1 is LGHNA and CDR2 is YSLEER. The CDR3 totals 14 residues. Trimming removed 0 bases at V and 3 bases at J, with 9 bases between. CDR3 sequence (DNA): TGCGCCAGCAGCCAAGATAAGGGGTTCTACGAGCAGTACTTC. It is translated as CASSQDKGFYEQYF.

This clone was picked up one time. This sequence joins TRBV6-6 and TRBJ2-3; 7 bases line up with TRBD2. The CDR3 covers 15 residues. CDR1 MNHNY and CDR2 SVGAGI come from the germline V gene (reference sequence). J was trimmed by 6 bases and V by 6 bases; bases with no gene match: 12. The CDR3 nucleotides read TGTGCCAGCAGACCCCGGGACTATTCAGTTGATACGCAGTATTTT. Protein sequence: CASRPRDYSVDTQYF.

This chain uses TRBV19 with TRBJ1-5; possibly TRBD1 for D (6 bases). V was clipped by 7 bases and J by 6 bases, with 16 bases between them. The germline V gene has CDR1 LNHDA and CDR2 SQIVND (reference sequence). This CDR3 region has 14 residues. The CDR3 DNA reads as TGTGCCAGTACGGGGGGCCAGGATGGTCAGCCCCAGCATTTT. As protein: CASTGGQDGQPQHF.

This chain joins TRBV28 and TRBJ2-1; 7 bases are a match to TRBD2. V shed 6 bases, J shed 4 bases, and the junction held 6 bases outside the gene matches. This CDR3 region has 14 residues. Germline V gene sequence: CDR1 MDHEN, CDR2 SYDVKM. The CDR3 region is CASSPSGEYNEQFF. CDR3 nucleotide sequence: TGTGCCAGCAGCCCAAGCGGGGAATACAATGAGCAGTTCTTC.

The chain couples TRBV27 to TRBJ2-1; tentative D call: TRBD2 (5 bases). Trimming cost V 5 bases and J 8 bases, with 16 bases left between them. Germline values: CDR1 MNHEY, CDR2 SMNVEV (reference sequence). This CDR3 comprises 14 residues. CDR3 sequence (DNA): TGTGCCAGCAGTCTCGGGATCATAGGCGATGAGCAGTTCTTC. It encodes CASSLGIIGDEQFF.